The rows below give T cell receptor beta chains drawn from one sample of a study of T-cell reconstitution after alpha-beta-depleted transplantation in children. A single record per CDR3 protein comes from TCRdb applying MiXCR to the PCR reads. The sample carries roughly 170,000 distinct CDR3 sequences, approximately 6.6% recorded once. The sample was PBMCs from the stem cell graft donor, taken from the stem cell graft. These TCRs come from a human donor who donated a stem cell graft to a child with Wiskott-Aldrich syndrome. CDR3s include the opening cysteine and the closing phenylalanine or tryptophan. Fields, in order: clone size, D gene, V gene, J gene, CDR3 DNA, CDR3 protein. A D gene is named only where the DNA matches it firmly. A row's size may be missing; if present it is once, few, many or a size class.

abundance: many; d_gene: TRBD1; v_gene: TRBV7-9; j_gene: TRBJ2-1; CDR3nt: TGTGCCAGCAGTCTTACGTCAGGGGGCGTTTGGAATGAGCAGTTCTTC; CDR3aa: CASSLTSGGVWNEQFF
abundance: many; d_gene: -; v_gene: TRBV5-1; j_gene: TRBJ2-2; CDR3nt: TGCGCCAGCAGCCCTACAATCAGGAACACCGGGGAGCTGTTTTTT; CDR3aa: CASSPTIRNTGELFF
abundance: many; d_gene: -; v_gene: TRBV20-1; j_gene: TRBJ2-3; CDR3nt: TGCAGTGCTACTAGCGAAGTCACAGATACGCAGTATTTT; CDR3aa: CSATSEVTDTQYF
abundance: many; d_gene: -; v_gene: TRBV29-1; j_gene: TRBJ2-5; CDR3nt: TGCAGCGCTATGAAGGGACAACTTCAAGAGACCCAGTACTTC; CDR3aa: CSAMKGQLQETQYF
abundance: few; d_gene: -; v_gene: TRBV7-8; j_gene: TRBJ2-5; CDR3nt: TGTGCCAGCAGCTTTGACCAAGAGACCCAGTACTTC; CDR3aa: CASSFDQETQYF
abundance: -; d_gene: -; v_gene: TRBV4-1; j_gene: TRBJ2-7; CDR3nt: TGCGCCAGCAGCCAAGATCATGGGGGCTTAGGGAGTTTC; CDR3aa: CASSQDHGGLGSF
abundance: -; d_gene: -; v_gene: TRBV5-1; j_gene: TRBJ1-1; CDR3nt: TGCGCCAGCAGCTTGATGTCGGAGAACACTGAAGCTTTCTTT; CDR3aa: CASSLMSENTEAFF
abundance: many; d_gene: TRBD2; v_gene: TRBV29-1; j_gene: TRBJ2-5; CDR3nt: TGCAGCGTTGTCCCCAGCGGGGGACAAGAGACCCAGTACTTC; CDR3aa: CSVVPSGGQETQYF
abundance: many; d_gene: -; v_gene: TRBV27; j_gene: TRBJ2-6; CDR3nt: TGTGCCACCCGGAAGGCTGGGGCCAACGTCCTGACTTTC; CDR3aa: CATRKAGANVLTF
abundance: few; d_gene: -; v_gene: TRBV18; j_gene: TRBJ2-1; CDR3nt: TGTGCCAGCTCCCCATTCGGGTCGGGTATTGCGAATGAGCAGTTCTTC; CDR3aa: CASSPFGSGIANEQFF
abundance: many; d_gene: -; v_gene: TRBV12-3/TRBV12-4; j_gene: TRBJ2-1; CDR3nt: TGTGCCAGCAGTCCCCAGGTAGCTGCCAATGAGCAGTTCTTC; CDR3aa: CASSPQVAANEQFF
abundance: few; d_gene: TRBD1; v_gene: TRBV10-3; j_gene: TRBJ2-6; CDR3nt: TGTGCCATCAGTGAGAGTGGACAGGAAACTGGGGCCAACGTCCTGACTTTC; CDR3aa: CAISESGQETGANVLTF
abundance: many; d_gene: -; v_gene: TRBV29-1; j_gene: TRBJ2-5; CDR3nt: TGCAGCGTTGACAGACCCTCAGGGATTGTTGAGACCCAGTACTTC; CDR3aa: CSVDRPSGIVETQYF
abundance: many; d_gene: -; v_gene: TRBV12-3/TRBV12-4; j_gene: TRBJ1-2; CDR3nt: TGTGCCAGCAGTTTTCGAGGGACCGATGGCTACACCTTC; CDR3aa: CASSFRGTDGYTF
abundance: many; d_gene: -; v_gene: TRBV5-1; j_gene: TRBJ2-7; CDR3nt: TGCGCCAGCAGCCCCGGGACCGAACCCTACGAGCAGTACTTC; CDR3aa: CASSPGTEPYEQYF
abundance: few; d_gene: -; v_gene: TRBV18; j_gene: TRBJ2-3; CDR3nt: TGTGCCAGCTCACCAGGGCAGGGTCGAAATACGCAGTATTTT; CDR3aa: CASSPGQGRNTQYF
abundance: many; d_gene: TRBD2; v_gene: TRBV7-9; j_gene: TRBJ2-1; CDR3nt: TGTGCCAGCAGTTATATAGCGGGAGTCTACAATGAGCAGTTCTTC; CDR3aa: CASSYIAGVYNEQFF
abundance: many; d_gene: -; v_gene: TRBV5-1; j_gene: TRBJ2-1; CDR3nt: TGCGCCAGCAGCTTGCTGCCTGGTTGGGAGGATGAGCAGTTCTTC; CDR3aa: CASSLLPGWEDEQFF
abundance: few; d_gene: TRBD1; v_gene: TRBV20-1; j_gene: TRBJ1-4; CDR3nt: TGCAGTGCTAGTTCCGGGACAGGGGGGGAAAAACTGTTTTTT; CDR3aa: CSASSGTGGEKLFF
abundance: many; d_gene: -; v_gene: TRBV29-1; j_gene: TRBJ2-3; CDR3nt: TGCAGCGTTAATCCCCGGGCTGACGCATTCACAGATACGCAGTATTTT; CDR3aa: CSVNPRADAFTDTQYF
abundance: many; d_gene: -; v_gene: TRBV7-9; j_gene: TRBJ1-1; CDR3nt: TGTGCCAGCAGCTTAATTTCCCCAAACACTGAAGCTTTCTTT; CDR3aa: CASSLISPNTEAFF
abundance: many; d_gene: TRBD1; v_gene: TRBV5-1; j_gene: TRBJ2-7; CDR3nt: TGCGCCAGCAGCCCCGGGACAGGGATCACCTACGAGCAGTACTTC; CDR3aa: CASSPGTGITYEQYF
abundance: many; d_gene: -; v_gene: TRBV5-1; j_gene: TRBJ2-2; CDR3nt: TGCGCCAGCACTTCCTCTAGCACCCTCAACACCGGGGAGCTGTTTTTT; CDR3aa: CASTSSSTLNTGELFF
abundance: many; d_gene: -; v_gene: TRBV5-1; j_gene: TRBJ2-3; CDR3nt: TGCGCCAGCAGCATCGGCAGCGGTAGCACAGATACGCAGTATTTT; CDR3aa: CASSIGSGSTDTQYF
abundance: few; d_gene: TRBD2; v_gene: TRBV6-2/TRBV6-3; j_gene: TRBJ2-1; CDR3nt: TGTGCCAGCACCCTCAGGACTAGCGGGAGGGCTTACAATGAGCAGTTCTTC; CDR3aa: CASTLRTSGRAYNEQFF
abundance: many; d_gene: -; v_gene: TRBV18; j_gene: TRBJ2-3; CDR3nt: TGTGCCAGCTCACCACTTTCAGATACGCAGTATTTT; CDR3aa: CASSPLSDTQYF
abundance: many; d_gene: TRBD2; v_gene: TRBV10-3; j_gene: TRBJ2-3; CDR3nt: TGTGCCATCAGTGAACTCTTAGCGGGGGGCACAGATACGCAGTATTTT; CDR3aa: CAISELLAGGTDTQYF
abundance: many; d_gene: TRBD1; v_gene: TRBV18; j_gene: TRBJ1-2; CDR3nt: TGTGCCAGCCTACCTACAGGGGACTATGGCTACACCTTC; CDR3aa: CASLPTGDYGYTF
abundance: many; d_gene: -; v_gene: TRBV6-5; j_gene: TRBJ2-3; CDR3nt: TGTGCCAGCGGCCCCGGGGGCACGCAGTATTTT; CDR3aa: CASGPGGTQYF
abundance: -; d_gene: TRBD2; v_gene: TRBV3-1; j_gene: TRBJ2-7; CDR3nt: TGTGCCAGCAGCCATCTAGCGGGAGAAGGCTACGAGCAGTACTTC; CDR3aa: CASSHLAGEGYEQYF
abundance: many; d_gene: TRBD2; v_gene: TRBV7-2; j_gene: TRBJ2-1; CDR3nt: TGTGCCAGCAGGCGACTTAGCGGGGCCTACAATGAGCAGTTCTTC; CDR3aa: CASRRLSGAYNEQFF
abundance: many; d_gene: TRBD2; v_gene: TRBV27; j_gene: TRBJ2-1; CDR3nt: TGTGCCAGCAGTCACCAGACCCTCCTCCAGCGGGAGCTTCTAAATGAGCAGTTCTTC; CDR3aa: CASSHQTLLQRELLNEQFF